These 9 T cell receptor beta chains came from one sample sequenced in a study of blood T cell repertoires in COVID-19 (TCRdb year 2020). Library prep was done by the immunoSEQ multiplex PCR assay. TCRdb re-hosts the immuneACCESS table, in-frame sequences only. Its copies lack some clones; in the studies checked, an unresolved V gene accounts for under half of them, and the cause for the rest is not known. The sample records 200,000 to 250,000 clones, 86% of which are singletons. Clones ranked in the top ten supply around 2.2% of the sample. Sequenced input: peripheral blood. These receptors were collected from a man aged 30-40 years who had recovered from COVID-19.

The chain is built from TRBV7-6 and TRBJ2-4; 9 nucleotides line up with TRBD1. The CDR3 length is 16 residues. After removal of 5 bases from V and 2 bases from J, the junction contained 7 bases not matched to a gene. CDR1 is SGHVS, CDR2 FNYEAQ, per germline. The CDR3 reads CASSTWDRVSKNIQYF. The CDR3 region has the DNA TGTGCCAGCAGCACATGGGACAGGGTGTCCAAAAACATTCAGTACTTC.

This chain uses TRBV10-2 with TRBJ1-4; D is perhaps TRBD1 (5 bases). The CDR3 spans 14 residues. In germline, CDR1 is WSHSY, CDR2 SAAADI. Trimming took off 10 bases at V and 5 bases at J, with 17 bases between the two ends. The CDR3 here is CATQGGDGNEKLFF. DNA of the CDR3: TGCGCCACCCAGGGTGGGGATGGAAATGAAAAACTGTTTTTT.

The CDR3 DNA reads TGTGCCAGCAGAACTAACAGGGATTATAGCAATCAGCCCCAGCATTTT. Translation gives CASRTNRDYSNQPQHF. The chain is built from TRBV27 and TRBJ1-5, with TRBD1 as a possible D gene (6 bases). Per the germline V gene, CDR1 is MNHEY and CDR2 is SMNVEV (reference sequence). Between the trimmed V and J ends, which lost 6 bases and 0 bases, there was a span of 15 bases. There are 16 residues in the CDR3.

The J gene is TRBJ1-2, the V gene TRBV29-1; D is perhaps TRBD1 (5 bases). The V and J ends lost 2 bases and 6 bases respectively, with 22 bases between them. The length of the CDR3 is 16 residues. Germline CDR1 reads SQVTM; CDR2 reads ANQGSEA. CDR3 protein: CSVELRLDTLGDGYTF. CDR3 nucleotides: TGCAGCGTTGAACTTAGACTCGATACCCTAGGGGATGGCTACACCTTC.

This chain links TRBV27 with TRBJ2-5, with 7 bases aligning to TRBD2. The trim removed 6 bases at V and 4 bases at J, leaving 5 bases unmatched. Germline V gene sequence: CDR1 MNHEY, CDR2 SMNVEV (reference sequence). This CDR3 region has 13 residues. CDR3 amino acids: CASSLGGRETQYF. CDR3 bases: TGTGCCAGCAGCCTCGGGGGGAGAGAGACCCAGTACTTC.

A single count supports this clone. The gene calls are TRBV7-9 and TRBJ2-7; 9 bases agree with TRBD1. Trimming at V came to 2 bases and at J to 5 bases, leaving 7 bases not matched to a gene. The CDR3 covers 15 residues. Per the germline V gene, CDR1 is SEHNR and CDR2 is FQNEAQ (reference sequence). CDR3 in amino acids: CASSLKTGGVDEQYF. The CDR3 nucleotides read TGTGCCAGCAGCTTAAAGACAGGGGGAGTGGACGAGCAGTACTTC. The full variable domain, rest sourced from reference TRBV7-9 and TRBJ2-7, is DTGVSQNPRHKITKRGQNVTFRCDPISEHNRLYWYRQTLGQGPEFLTYFQNEAQLEKSRLLSDRFSAERPKGSFSTLEIQRTEQGDSAMYLCASSLKTGGVDEQYFGPGTRLTVT.

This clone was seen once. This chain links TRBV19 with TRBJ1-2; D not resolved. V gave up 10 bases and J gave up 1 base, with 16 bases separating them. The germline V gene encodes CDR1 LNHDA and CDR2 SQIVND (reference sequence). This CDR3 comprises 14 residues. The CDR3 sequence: CATENTFGNYGYTF. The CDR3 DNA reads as TGTGCCACCGAGAATACCTTCGGTAACTATGGCTACACCTTC. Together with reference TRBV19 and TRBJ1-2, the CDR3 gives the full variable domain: DGGITQSPKYLFRKEGQNVTLSCEQNLNHDAMYWYRQDPGQGLRLIYYSQIVNDFQKGDIAEGYSVSREKKESFPLTVTSAQKNPTAFYLCATENTFGNYGYTFGSGTRLTVV.

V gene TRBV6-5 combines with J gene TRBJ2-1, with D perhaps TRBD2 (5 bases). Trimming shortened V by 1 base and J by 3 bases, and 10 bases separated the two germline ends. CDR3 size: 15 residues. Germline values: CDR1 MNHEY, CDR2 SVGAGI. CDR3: CASSYYLSVYNEQFF. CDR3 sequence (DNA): TGTGCCAGCAGTTACTATCTTAGCGTCTACAATGAGCAGTTCTTC.

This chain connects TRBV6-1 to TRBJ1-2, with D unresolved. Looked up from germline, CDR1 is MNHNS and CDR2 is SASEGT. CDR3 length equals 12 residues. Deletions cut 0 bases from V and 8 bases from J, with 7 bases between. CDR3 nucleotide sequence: TGTGCCAGCAGTGAAGCTAGAGGGGGCTACACCTTC. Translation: CASSEARGGYTF.